This T cell receptor beta chain was recovered during a study of CD8 T cells in Susac syndrome. Across the study: Within the group of sequenced Susac syndrome patients, roughly six had active disease and roughly eight were in remission.

The J segment lost 0 bases and the V segment lost 5 bases, leaving 7 bases of the junction unmatched. The germline gives CDR1 SGHTA, CDR2 FQGNSA. This CDR3 spans 15 amino acids. Study results and limitations: Peak Susac CD8+ clonal expansion was seen in TEMRA cells and active patients.

Reverse transcription of roughly 0.45 to 1 ug RNA used random hexamers. With immunoSEQ multiplex PCR, TCR beta CDR3 was amplified across 54 Vbeta and 13 Jbeta. TCRdb called the immunoSEQ multiplex PCR reads again in MiXCR, with one record for every CDR3 protein. The sample lists roughly 80,000 distinct CDR3 sequences, around 94% occurring once. As regards this clonotype: Its antigen is as yet unknown.

Specimen: CD8+ T cells from PBMCs. This sequence was found in a human donor with Susac syndrome. The chain is built from TRBV7-2 and TRBJ2-7; 7 bases match TRBD1. CDR3 coding DNA: TGTGCCAGCAGCCCAAACAGGGGTATCTCCTACGAGCAGTACTTC. Translating gives CASSPNRGISYEQYF.